This TCR beta chain was sequenced in a study of early T cells in non-severe SARS-CoV-2 infection. V was trimmed by 5 bases and J by 3 bases, leaving 15 bases between them. From germline, CDR1 is SGHRS and CDR2 YFSETQ. The CDR3 contains 14 residues. In its sample, this clonotype was seen many times. Attached unique molecular identifiers marked individual cDNA molecules. A single record per CDR3 protein comes from TCRdb applying MiXCR to the 5' RACE reads. The table has 85,000 to 100,000 distinct CDR3 sequences, about 13% seen once. Source material: whole blood. The rearrangement links TRBV5-1 to TRBJ2-7, with no clear D. The TCR sequence derives from an adult who was a healthcare worker with PCR-confirmed SARS-CoV-2 infection or an uninfected control (not recorded which). The CDR3 nucleotides read TGCGCCAGCAGGGTCTCCGGGCGAGACTACGAGCAGTACTTC. It translates to CASRVSGRDYEQYF.